This T cell receptor beta chain was captured by sequencing in a study of human thymus T cells. Method: immunoSEQ multiplex PCR; TCRdb's copy keeps in-frame clones and lacks some. The sample records some 78,000 clones, approximately 96% being singletons. During corrective heart surgery, resections were taken, and the thymus tissue came from them. Sequencing was carried out using thymus tissue. The TCR originated in a boy younger than two with a congenital heart defect but otherwise immunologically healthy.

CDR3 nucleotides: TGCGCCAGCAGCTTGTTCAGGGGAGAAAAGAATGAGCAGTTCTTC. It yields the protein CASSLFRGEKNEQFF. J is TRBJ2-1 and V is TRBV5-1, with D tentatively TRBD1 (6 bases). Germline assignment: CDR1 SGHRS and CDR2 YFSETQ. V shed 1 base and J shed 7 bases, with 15 bases lying between them. There are 15 residues in the CDR3.